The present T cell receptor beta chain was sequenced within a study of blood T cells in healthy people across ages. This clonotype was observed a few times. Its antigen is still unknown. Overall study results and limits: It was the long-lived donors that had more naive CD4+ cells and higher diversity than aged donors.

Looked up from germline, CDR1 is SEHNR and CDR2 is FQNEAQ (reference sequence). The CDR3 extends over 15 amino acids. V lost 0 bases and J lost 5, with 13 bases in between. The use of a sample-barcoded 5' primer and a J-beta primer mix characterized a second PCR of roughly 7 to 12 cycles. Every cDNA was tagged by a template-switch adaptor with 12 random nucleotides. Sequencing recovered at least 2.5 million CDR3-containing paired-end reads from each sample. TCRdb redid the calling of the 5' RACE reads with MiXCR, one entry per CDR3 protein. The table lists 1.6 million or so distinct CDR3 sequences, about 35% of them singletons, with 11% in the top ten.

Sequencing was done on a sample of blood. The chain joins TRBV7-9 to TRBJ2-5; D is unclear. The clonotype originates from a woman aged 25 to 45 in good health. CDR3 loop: CASSLAAGRRETQYF. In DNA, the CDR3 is TGTGCCAGCAGCTTAGCAGCAGGCAGAAGGGAGACCCAGTACTTC.